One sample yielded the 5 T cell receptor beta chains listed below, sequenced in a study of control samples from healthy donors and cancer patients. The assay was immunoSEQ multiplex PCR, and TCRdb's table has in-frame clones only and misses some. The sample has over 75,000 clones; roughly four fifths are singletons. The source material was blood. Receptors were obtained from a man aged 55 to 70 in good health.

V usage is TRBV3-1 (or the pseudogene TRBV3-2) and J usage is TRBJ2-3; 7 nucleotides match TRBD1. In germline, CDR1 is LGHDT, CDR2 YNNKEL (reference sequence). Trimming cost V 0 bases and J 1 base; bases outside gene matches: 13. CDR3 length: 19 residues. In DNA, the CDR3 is TGTGCCAGCAGCCAAGATCCGTCGGCAGGGGGTATTGGCACAGATACGCAGTATTTT. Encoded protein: CASSQDPSAGGIGTDTQYF.

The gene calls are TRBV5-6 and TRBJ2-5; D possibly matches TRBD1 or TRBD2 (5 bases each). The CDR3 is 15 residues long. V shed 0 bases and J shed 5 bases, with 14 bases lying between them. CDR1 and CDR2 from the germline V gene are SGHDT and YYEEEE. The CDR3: CASSLGPGTRETQYF. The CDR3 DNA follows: TGTGCCAGCAGCTTGGGACCGGGGACCAGGGAGACCCAGTACTTC.

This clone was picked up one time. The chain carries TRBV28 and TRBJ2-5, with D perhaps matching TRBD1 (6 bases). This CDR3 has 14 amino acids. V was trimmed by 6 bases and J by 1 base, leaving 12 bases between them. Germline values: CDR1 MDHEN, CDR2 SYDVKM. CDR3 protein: CASSSDRFQETQYF. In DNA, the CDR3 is TGTGCCAGCAGCTCCGACAGGTTCCAAGAGACCCAGTACTTC.

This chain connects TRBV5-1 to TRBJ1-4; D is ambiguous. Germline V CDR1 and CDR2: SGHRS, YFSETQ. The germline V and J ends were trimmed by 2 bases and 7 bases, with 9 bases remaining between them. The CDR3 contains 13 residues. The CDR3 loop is CASSFRTGEKLFF. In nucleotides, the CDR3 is TGCGCCAGCAGCTTTCGAACCGGTGAAAAACTGTTTTTT.

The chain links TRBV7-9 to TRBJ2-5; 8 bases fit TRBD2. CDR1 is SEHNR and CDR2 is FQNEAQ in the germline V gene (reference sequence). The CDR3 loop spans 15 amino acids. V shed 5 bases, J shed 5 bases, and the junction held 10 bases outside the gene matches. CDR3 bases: TGTGCCAGCAGCCCGCGCCGAGGACTAGCCGAGACCCAGTACTTC. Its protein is CASSPRRGLAETQYF.